This entry lists 23 T cell receptor beta chains sequenced from one sample in a study of beta chain features in type 1 diabetes (dated by TCRdb to the late 2010s). Library prep was done by the immunoSEQ multiplex PCR assay. The High Capacity cDNA Reverse Transcription Kit was used to reverse transcribe all of the isolated RNA, meaning that expressed TCRB transcripts were what got sequenced. Drawn from immuneACCESS, this table holds only the in-frame rearrangements with V and J called that TCRdb kept. Clones are partly lost; checked studies trace under half to an unresolved V gene and leave the rest unexplained. The sample data list roughly 230,000 clones, and over 9.5% of these were observed just once. The ten largest clones capture under 0.045% of the sample. Sequences were obtained from naive CD4+ T cells from blood. According to the study, the label for this sample's cell subset or site signals: true naive CD4+ T cells. The source of these receptors is a young woman in good health.

The chain links TRBV6-1 to TRBJ2-4; D might be TRBD2 (7 bases). CDR1 and CDR2 from the germline V gene are MNHNS and SASEGT. The CDR3 sequence is 14 residues long. V lost 6 bases, J lost 8 bases, and 17 bases lay in between. The CDR3 coding sequence is TGTGCCAGCAGCGAAACAGGGAGGGGAGACATTCAGTACTTC. Translation: CASSETGRGDIQYF.

J is TRBJ1-1 and V is TRBV6-5; D remains unclear. V was trimmed by 6 bases and J by 0 bases, leaving 14 bases between them. Germline V gene lookup returns CDR1 MNHEY and CDR2 SVGAGI. The CDR3 extends over 15 amino acids. The CDR3 is CASSPRSLMNTEAFF. DNA for the CDR3: TGTGCCAGCAGCCCCAGGTCCCTCATGAACACTGAAGCTTTCTTT.

The chain carries TRBV30 and TRBJ2-3; tentatively, D is TRBD1 (5 bases). The CDR3 consists of 14 residues. The V gene lost 4 bases and the J gene lost 6 bases, with 17 bases spanning the gap. Germline CDR1 reads GTSNPN; CDR2 reads SVGIG (reference sequence). The CDR3 DNA follows: TGTGCCTGGATACCAGGGCACTCCAGCGATACGCAGTATTTT. Translated: CAWIPGHSSDTQYF.

Here the CDR3 reads CASSFRTGSYEQYF. As DNA, the CDR3 is TGTGCCAGCAGTTTCCGAACAGGGTCCTACGAGCAGTACTTC. J is TRBJ2-7 and V is TRBV6-6; possibly TRBD1 for D (6 bases). From germline, CDR1 is MNHNY and CDR2 SVGAGI (reference sequence). V was trimmed by 4 bases and J by 1 base, leaving 11 bases between them. This CDR3 has 14 amino acids.

This clone has a handful of counts. The V call is TRBV5-1, the J call TRBJ2-2, with a possible D match to TRBD2 (6 bases). The CDR3 consists of 15 residues. The germline V and J ends were trimmed by 4 bases and 1 base, with 11 bases remaining between them. Germline V gives CDR1 SGHRS, CDR2 YFSETQ. The CDR3 region has the DNA TGCGCCAGCAGCGCGGGACTGGGGAACACCGGGGAGCTGTTTTTT. This translates into CASSAGLGNTGELFF.

V gene TRBV5-1 combines with J gene TRBJ2-3; 12 bases fit TRBD2. Losses at the gene ends were 3 bases for V and 2 bases for J; bases not matched to a gene: 4. Germline V gene lookup returns CDR1 SGHRS and CDR2 YFSETQ. This CDR3 region has 16 residues. The CDR3 DNA is TGCGCCAGCAGCTCCGGACTAGCGGGGAACACAGATACGCAGTATTTT. As protein: CASSSGLAGNTDTQYF. Complete variable domain (other parts from reference TRBV5-1 and TRBJ2-3): KAGVTQTPRYLIKTRGQQVTLSCSPISGHRSVSWYQQTPGQGLQFLFEYFSETQRNKGNFPGRFSGRQFSNSRSEMNVSTLELGDSALYLCASSSGLAGNTDTQYFGPGTRLTVL.

This clone was seen more than once but under ten times. The chain combines TRBV11-1 with TRBJ1-5; the match to TRBD1 covers 7 bases. J gave up 8 bases and V 3 bases, and 7 bases lay outside the gene matches. Germline loops: CDR1 SGHAT, CDR2 FQDESV (reference sequence). The CDR3 has 14 residues. CDR3 amino acids: CASSLGQNREPQHF. CDR3 nucleotides: TGTGCCAGCAGCTTGGGACAGAACAGGGAGCCCCAGCATTTT.

The rearrangement joins TRBV2 to TRBJ2-1; TRBD2 is a possible D gene (5 bases). CDR1 and CDR2 from the germline V gene are SNHLY and FYNNEI. The CDR3 consists of 16 residues. Trimming removed 7 bases at V and 3 bases at J, with 19 bases between. This CDR3 reads CASTPFMGVGYNEQFF. The CDR3 coding sequence is TGTGCCAGCACCCCCTTTATGGGAGTGGGCTACAATGAGCAGTTCTTC.

A few counts support this clone. V gene TRBV30 combines with J gene TRBJ2-5; D remains unclear. Germline assignment: CDR1 GTSNPN and CDR2 SVGIG (reference sequence). CDR3 size: 15 residues. Trimming took 2 bases from V and 5 from J, leaving 18 bases between them. CDR3 residues: CAWSPKSYAGETQYF. The CDR3 nucleotides read TGTGCCTGGAGTCCCAAGTCCTACGCCGGGGAGACCCAGTACTTC.

The chain employs TRBV7-6 and TRBJ2-1; 9 bases are shared with TRBD2. V dropped 4 bases and J dropped 4; count of bases not matched to a gene: 8. The CDR3 is made up of 16 amino acids. Germline loops: CDR1 SGHVS, CDR2 FNYEAQ. The CDR3 sequence is CASSSPGLAKYNEQFF. CDR3 coding DNA: TGTGCCAGCAGCTCGCCAGGACTAGCGAAATACAATGAGCAGTTCTTC.

This clone was counted only a few times. The V gene is TRBV30, the J gene TRBJ2-1; D gene ambiguous. V was shortened by 0 bases and J by 0 bases, with 9 bases between the two germline ends. Germline lookup yields CDR1 GTSNPN and CDR2 SVGIG (reference sequence). The CDR3 spans 15 residues. The CDR3 DNA reads as TGTGCCTGGAGTGTCTACGGTAGCTCCTACAATGAGCAGTTCTTC. Amino acid sequence: CAWSVYGSSYNEQFF.

In this sample, this clone turned up many times. The chain carries TRBV7-9 and TRBJ2-6; 9 nucleotides match TRBD1. The ends lost 5 bases at V and 0 bases at J; junction bases unmatched: 5. The CDR3 is made up of 17 amino acids. The V gene's germline CDR1 is SEHNR and CDR2 FQNEAQ (reference sequence). Here the CDR3 DNA reads TGTGCCAGCAGCCCGGGACAGGGACACTCTGGGGCCAACGTCCTGACTTTC. This translates into CASSPGQGHSGANVLTF.

This chain joins TRBV30 and TRBJ2-3, with 10 nucleotides matching TRBD2. CDR3 length equals 14 residues. CDR1 is GTSNPN, CDR2 SVGIG, per germline (reference sequence). Losses at the gene ends were 5 bases for V and 3 bases for J; bases not matched to a gene: 5. The CDR3 DNA follows: TGTGCCTGGGGGCCTAGCGGGAGTACAGATACGCAGTATTTT. This translates into CAWGPSGSTDTQYF.

The rearrangement joins TRBV11-3 to TRBJ2-7, with TRBD1 matching over 8 bases. Germline loops: CDR1 SGHNT, CDR2 YENEEA. The CDR3 has 12 residues. The V segment lost 6 bases and the J segment 6 bases; nucleotides outside the gene matches: 4. This chain's CDR3 is CASSLDRGEQYF. CDR3 DNA sequence: TGTGCCAGCAGTCTAGACAGGGGCGAGCAGTACTTC.

CDR3 in amino acids: CASSEVFRSHTF. CDR3 DNA sequence: TGTGCCAGCAGTGAAGTTTTCAGGTCGCACACCTTC. The V call is TRBV25-1, the J call TRBJ1-2; D is ambiguous. The CDR3 runs 12 residues. Trimming shortened V by 2 bases and J by 12 bases, and 13 bases separated the two germline ends. CDR1 and CDR2 from the germline V gene are MGHDK and SYGVNS.

This clone was found a few times. This sequence joins TRBV30 and TRBJ1-2, with D possibly being TRBD1 (5 bases). The CDR3 totals 16 residues. Germline V CDR1 and CDR2: GTSNPN, SVGIG (reference sequence). V was cut by 0 bases and J by 8 bases, with 22 bases left in between. The CDR3 loop reads CAWSVGPVWGVSGYTF. The CDR3 region has the DNA TGTGCCTGGAGTGTAGGGCCGGTATGGGGCGTTAGCGGCTACACCTTC.

This clone showed up just a few times. The CDR3 DNA follows: TGCGCCAGCAGCCTTACCGGGACAGGGAACCACGAGCAGTACTTC. It encodes CASSLTGTGNHEQYF. This chain joins TRBV4-1 and TRBJ2-7; 9 nucleotides match TRBD1. The CDR3 length is 15 residues. J gave up 5 bases and V 4 bases, and 9 bases lay outside the gene matches. Germline loops: CDR1 MGHRA, CDR2 YSYEKL.

This clone was recorded a few times. The chain joins TRBV29-1 to TRBJ2-1; D possibly corresponds to TRBD2 (6 bases). Trimming shortened V by 7 bases and J by 7 bases, and 14 bases separated the two germline ends. The CDR3 runs 12 residues. Germline values: CDR1 SQVTM, CDR2 ANQGSEA. This CDR3 reads CSAGTFQNEQFF. Here the CDR3 DNA reads TGCAGCGCCGGGACTTTCCAAAATGAGCAGTTCTTC.

This chain uses TRBV5-1 with TRBJ1-1; 10 bases are shared with TRBD1. CDR3 length: 15 amino acids. V shed 4 bases and J 4 bases; nucleotides not matched to a gene: 7. Germline V gene data show CDR1 as SGHRS and CDR2 as YFSETQ. CDR3 sequence (DNA): TGCGCCAGCAGCACCGGGACAGGGGAGGCCACTGAAGCTTTCTTT. Translation gives CASSTGTGEATEAFF.

This clone was counted between two and nine times. The V call is TRBV6-1, the J call TRBJ1-2, with TRBD1 matching over 7 bases. The CDR3 has 12 residues. Germline assignment: CDR1 MNHNS and CDR2 SASEGT. Germline trimming cut 6 bases from V and 4 bases from J; bases unmatched to any gene: 2. The DNA of the CDR3 is TGTGCCAGCAGGGGACAGTCCTATGGCTACACCTTC. Amino acid sequence: CASRGQSYGYTF.

The chain has TRBV29-1 and TRBJ1-1; 7 nucleotides match TRBD1. This CDR3 has 14 amino acids. J gave up 1 base and V 4 bases, and 6 bases lay outside the gene matches. Germline CDR1 is SQVTM and CDR2 is ANQGSEA. CDR3 in amino acids: CSVVPTGANTEAFF. The DNA for the CDR3 is TGCAGCGTTGTCCCCACAGGGGCGAACACTGAAGCTTTCTTT. Looking up the rest from reference TRBV29-1 and TRBJ1-1 gives the full variable domain: SAVISQKPSRDICQRGTSLTIQCQVDSQVTMMFWYRQQPGQSLTLIATANQGSEATYESGFVIDKFPISRPNLTFSTLTVSNMSPEDSSIYLCSVVPTGANTEAFFGQGTRLTVV.

In its sample, this clone was seen a few times. The rearrangement links TRBV30 to TRBJ1-2, with D possibly being TRBD1 (6 bases). Trimming left V 4 bases short and J 8 bases short, with 14 bases between. The length of the CDR3 is 12 residues. Germline V gene sequence: CDR1 GTSNPN, CDR2 SVGIG (reference sequence). The DNA of the CDR3 is TGTGCCTGGAAAGGTCCAGGGGTCGGCTACACCTTC. Amino acid sequence: CAWKGPGVGYTF.

The chain combines TRBV30 with TRBJ1-3, with D unresolved. The CDR3 has 16 amino acids. V was cut by 0 bases and J by 0 bases, with 12 bases left in between. Germline assignment: CDR1 GTSNPN and CDR2 SVGIG (reference sequence). CDR3 bases: TGTGCCTGGAGTGTACCCCCCAAGAGCTCTGGAAACACCATATATTTT. Translating gives CAWSVPPKSSGNTIYF.